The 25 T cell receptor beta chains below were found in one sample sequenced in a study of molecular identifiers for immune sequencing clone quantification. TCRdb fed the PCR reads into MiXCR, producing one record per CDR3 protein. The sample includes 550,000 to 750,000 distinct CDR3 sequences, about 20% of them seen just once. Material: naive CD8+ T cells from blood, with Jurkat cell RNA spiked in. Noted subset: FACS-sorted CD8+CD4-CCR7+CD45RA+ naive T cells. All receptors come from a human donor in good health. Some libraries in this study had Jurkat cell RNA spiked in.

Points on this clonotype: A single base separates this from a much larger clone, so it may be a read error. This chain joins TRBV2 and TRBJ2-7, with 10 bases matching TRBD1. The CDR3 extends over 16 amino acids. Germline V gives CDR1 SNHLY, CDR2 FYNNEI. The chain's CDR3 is CASSEGDRGRAYGQYF. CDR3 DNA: TGTGCCAGCAGTGAAGGAGACAGGGGGCGCGCCTACGGGCAGTACTTC.

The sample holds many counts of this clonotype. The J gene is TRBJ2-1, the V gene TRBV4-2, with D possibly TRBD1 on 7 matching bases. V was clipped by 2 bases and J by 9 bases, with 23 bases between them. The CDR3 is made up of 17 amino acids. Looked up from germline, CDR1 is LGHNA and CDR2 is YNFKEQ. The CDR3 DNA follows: TGTGCCAGCAGCCAACGAACGTACGACAGGGACTCTAGTGAGCAGTTCTTC. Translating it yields CASSQRTYDRDSSEQFF.

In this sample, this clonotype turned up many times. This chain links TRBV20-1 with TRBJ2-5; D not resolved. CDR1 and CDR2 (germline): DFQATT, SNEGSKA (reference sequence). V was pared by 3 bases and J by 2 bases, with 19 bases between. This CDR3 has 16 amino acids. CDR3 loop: CSASHLSGQGQETQYF. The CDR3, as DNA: TGCAGTGCTAGTCACCTTAGTGGGCAAGGGCAAGAGACCCAGTACTTC.

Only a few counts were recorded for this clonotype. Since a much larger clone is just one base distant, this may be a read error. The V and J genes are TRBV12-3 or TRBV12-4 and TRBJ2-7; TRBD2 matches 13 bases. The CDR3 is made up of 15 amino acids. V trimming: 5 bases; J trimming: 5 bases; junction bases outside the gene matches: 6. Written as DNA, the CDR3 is TGTGCCAGCAGTCCCCGGACTAGCGGGAGTAACGAGCAGTACTTC. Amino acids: CASSPRTSGSNEQYF.

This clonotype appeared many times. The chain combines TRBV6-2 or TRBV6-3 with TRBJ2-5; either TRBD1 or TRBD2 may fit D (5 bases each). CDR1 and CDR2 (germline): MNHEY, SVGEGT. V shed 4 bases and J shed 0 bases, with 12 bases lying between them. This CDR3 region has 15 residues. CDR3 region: CASSWWDGYQETQYF. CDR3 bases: TGTGCCAGCAGTTGGTGGGACGGTTACCAAGAGACCCAGTACTTC.

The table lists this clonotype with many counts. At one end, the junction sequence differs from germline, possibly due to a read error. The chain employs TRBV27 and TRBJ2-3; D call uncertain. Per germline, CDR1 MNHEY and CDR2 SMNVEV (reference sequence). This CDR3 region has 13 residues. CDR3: CASSLFSTDTQYF. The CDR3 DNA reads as TGTGCCAGCAGCTTATTCAGCACAGATACGCAGTATTTT.

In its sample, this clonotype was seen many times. The CDR3 region has the DNA TGTGCCAGCAGCCAAATCGCACAGGGCGCTGACGGCTACACCTTC. Amino acid sequence: CASSQIAQGADGYTF. The chain recombines TRBV14 with TRBJ1-2, with D tentatively TRBD1 (6 bases). This CDR3 comprises 15 residues. CDR1 is SGHDN, CDR2 FVKESK, per germline. The ends were cut back, 2 bases at V and 8 bases at J, with 18 bases in the middle.

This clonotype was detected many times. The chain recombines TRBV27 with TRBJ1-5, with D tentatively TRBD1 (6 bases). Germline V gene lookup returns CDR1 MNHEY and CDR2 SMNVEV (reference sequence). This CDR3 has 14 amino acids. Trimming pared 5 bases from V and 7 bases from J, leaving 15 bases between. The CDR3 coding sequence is TGTGCCAGCAGTAGCGGGGGGGGCGGGCAGCCCCAGCATTTT. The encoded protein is CASSSGGGGQPQHF.

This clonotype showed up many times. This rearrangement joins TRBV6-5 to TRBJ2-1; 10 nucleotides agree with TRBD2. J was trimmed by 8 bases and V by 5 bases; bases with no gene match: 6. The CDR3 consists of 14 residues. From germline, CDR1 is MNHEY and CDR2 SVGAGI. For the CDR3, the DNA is TGTGCCAGCAGTCCACGGACTAGCGGAGATGAGCAGTTCTTC. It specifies CASSPRTSGDEQFF.

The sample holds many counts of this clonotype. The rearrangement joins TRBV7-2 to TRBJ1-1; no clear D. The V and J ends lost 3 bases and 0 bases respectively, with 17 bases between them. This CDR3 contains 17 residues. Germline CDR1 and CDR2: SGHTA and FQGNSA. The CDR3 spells CASSFDLTFLVNTEAFF. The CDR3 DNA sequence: TGTGCCAGCAGCTTTGACCTTACATTTCTGGTGAACACTGAAGCTTTCTTT.

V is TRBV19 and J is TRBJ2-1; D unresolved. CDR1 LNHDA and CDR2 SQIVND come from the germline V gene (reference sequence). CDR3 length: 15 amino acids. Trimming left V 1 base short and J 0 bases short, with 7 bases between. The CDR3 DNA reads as TGTGCCAGTAGTATAGCCTTAAGCTCCTACAATGAGCAGTTCTTC. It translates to CASSIALSSYNEQFF.

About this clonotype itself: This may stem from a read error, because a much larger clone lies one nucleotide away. This chain's CDR3 is CASRGTVYTEAFF. The CDR3 nucleotides read TGTGCCAGCAGAGGGACAGTATACACTGAAGCTTTCTTT. The chain recombines TRBV6-5 with TRBJ1-1, with TRBD1 matching over 7 bases. J was trimmed by 3 bases and V by 6 bases; bases with no gene match: 4. The CDR3 consists of 13 residues. Germline lookup yields CDR1 MNHEY and CDR2 SVGAGI.

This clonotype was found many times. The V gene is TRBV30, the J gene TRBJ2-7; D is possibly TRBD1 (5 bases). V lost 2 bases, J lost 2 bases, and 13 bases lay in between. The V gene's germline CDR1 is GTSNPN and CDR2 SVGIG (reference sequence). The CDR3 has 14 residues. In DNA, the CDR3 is TGTGCCTGGAGTTATTCGGACACTGCCTACGAGCAGTACTTC. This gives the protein CAWSYSDTAYEQYF.

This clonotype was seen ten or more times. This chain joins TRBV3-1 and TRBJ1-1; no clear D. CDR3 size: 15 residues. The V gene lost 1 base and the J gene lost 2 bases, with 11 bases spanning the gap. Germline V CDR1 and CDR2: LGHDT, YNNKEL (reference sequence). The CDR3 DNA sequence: TGTGCCAGCAGCCAAGCTTTGGGGATTAACACTGAAGCTTTCTTT. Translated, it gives CASSQALGINTEAFF.

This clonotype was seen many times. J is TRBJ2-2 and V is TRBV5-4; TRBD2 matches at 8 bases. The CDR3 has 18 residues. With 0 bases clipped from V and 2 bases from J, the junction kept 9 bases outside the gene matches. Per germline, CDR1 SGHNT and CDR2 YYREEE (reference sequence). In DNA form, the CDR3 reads TGTGCCAGCAGCTTGGTTCCGGGACTAGAAATTAACACCGGGGAGCTGTTTTTT. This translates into CASSLVPGLEINTGELFF.

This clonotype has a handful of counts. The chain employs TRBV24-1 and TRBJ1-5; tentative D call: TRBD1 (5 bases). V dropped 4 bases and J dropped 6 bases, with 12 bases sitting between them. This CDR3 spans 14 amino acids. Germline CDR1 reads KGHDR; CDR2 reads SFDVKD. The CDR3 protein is CATSDRREAQPQHF. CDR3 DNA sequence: TGTGCCACCAGTGACCGCAGGGAGGCTCAGCCCCAGCATTTT.

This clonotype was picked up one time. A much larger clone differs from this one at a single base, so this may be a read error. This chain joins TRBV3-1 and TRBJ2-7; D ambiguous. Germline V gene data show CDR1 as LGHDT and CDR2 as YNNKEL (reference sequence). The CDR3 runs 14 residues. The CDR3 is CASSALSSRYGQYF. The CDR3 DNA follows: TGTGCCAGCAGCGCCCTTTCTTCTAGATACGGGCAGTACTTC.

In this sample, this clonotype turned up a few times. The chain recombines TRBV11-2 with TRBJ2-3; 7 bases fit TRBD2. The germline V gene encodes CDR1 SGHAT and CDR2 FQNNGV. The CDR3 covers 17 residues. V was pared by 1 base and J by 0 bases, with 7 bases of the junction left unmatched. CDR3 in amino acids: CASSLVGFSGSTDTQYF. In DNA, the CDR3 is TGTGCCAGCAGCTTAGTCGGGTTTAGCGGGAGCACAGATACGCAGTATTTT.

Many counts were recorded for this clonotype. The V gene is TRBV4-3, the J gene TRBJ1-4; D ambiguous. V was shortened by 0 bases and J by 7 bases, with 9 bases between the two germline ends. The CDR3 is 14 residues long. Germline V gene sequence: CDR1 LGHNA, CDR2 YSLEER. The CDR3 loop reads CASSQERGSEKLFF. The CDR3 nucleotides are TGCGCCAGCAGCCAAGAGCGCGGTTCTGAAAAACTGTTTTTT.

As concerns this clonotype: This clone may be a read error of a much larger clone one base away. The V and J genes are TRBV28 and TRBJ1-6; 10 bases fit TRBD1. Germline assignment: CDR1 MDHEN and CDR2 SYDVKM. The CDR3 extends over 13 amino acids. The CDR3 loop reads CASRSDRGPPFHF. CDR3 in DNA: TGTGCCAGCAGATCCGACAGGGGGCCACCCTTCCACTTT.

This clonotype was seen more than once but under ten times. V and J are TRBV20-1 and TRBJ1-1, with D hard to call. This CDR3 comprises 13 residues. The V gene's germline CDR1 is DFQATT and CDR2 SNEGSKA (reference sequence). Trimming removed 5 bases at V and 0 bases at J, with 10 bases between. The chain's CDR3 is CSAVSNLNTEAFF. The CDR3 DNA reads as TGCAGTGCTGTAAGCAACCTGAACACTGAAGCTTTCTTT.

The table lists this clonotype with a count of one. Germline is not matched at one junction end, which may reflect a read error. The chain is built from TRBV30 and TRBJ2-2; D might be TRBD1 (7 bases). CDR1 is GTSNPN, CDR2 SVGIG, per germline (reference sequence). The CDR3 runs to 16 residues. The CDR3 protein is CAWIGKIQGTTGGLFF. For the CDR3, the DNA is TGTGCCTGGATCGGGAAAATACAGGGGACCACCGGGGGGCTGTTTTTT.

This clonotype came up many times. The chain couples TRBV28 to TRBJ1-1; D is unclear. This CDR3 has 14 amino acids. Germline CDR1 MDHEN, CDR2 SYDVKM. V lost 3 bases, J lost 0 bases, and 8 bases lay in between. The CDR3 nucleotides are TGTGCCAGCAGTTTCAAACGGATGAACACTGAAGCTTTCTTT. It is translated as CASSFKRMNTEAFF.

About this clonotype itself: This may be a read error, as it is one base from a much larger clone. The CDR3 sequence: CAGSFQDGETQYF. The CDR3 DNA sequence: TGTGCCGGCAGCTTCCAGGATGGGGAGACCCAGTACTTC. The chain employs TRBV7-3 and TRBJ2-5; D call uncertain. The germline CDR1 and CDR2 sequences are SGHTA and FQGTGA. This CDR3 is 13 amino acids long.

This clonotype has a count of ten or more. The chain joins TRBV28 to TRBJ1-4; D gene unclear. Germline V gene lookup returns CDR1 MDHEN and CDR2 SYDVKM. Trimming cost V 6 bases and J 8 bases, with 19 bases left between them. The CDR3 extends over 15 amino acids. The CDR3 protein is CASRPLTPGREKLFF. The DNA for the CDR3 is TGTGCCAGCAGACCCTTGACCCCCGGTCGGGAAAAACTGTTTTTT.